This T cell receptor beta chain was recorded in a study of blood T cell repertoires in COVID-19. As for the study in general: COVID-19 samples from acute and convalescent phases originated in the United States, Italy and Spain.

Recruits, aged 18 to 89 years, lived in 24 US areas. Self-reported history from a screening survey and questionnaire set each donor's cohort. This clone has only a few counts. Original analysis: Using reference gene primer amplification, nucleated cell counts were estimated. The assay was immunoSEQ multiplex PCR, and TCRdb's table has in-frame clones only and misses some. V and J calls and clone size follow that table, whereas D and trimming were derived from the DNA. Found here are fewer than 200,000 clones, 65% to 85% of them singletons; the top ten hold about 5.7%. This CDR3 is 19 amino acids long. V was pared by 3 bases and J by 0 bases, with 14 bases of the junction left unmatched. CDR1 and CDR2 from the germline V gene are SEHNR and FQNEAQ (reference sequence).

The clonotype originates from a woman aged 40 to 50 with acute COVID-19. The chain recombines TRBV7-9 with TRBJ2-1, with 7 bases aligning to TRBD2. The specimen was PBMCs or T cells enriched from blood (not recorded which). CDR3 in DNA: TGTGCCAGCAGCTTTGTTGGCGGTCTAGCGGCAAGCTCCTACAATGAGCAGTTCTTC. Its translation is CASSFVGGLAASSYNEQFF.